The 19 T cell receptor beta chains below come from one sample, sequenced in a study of blood T cell repertoires in COVID-19. This table comes from immunoSEQ multiplex PCR, and its TCRdb copy is limited to in-frame clones, with some not included. The data hold about 480,000 clones, with 88% observed a single time. The sequencing input was PBMCs or T cells enriched from blood (not recorded which). These receptors originate from a woman in her thirties or forties who had recovered from COVID-19.

The chain recombines TRBV2 with TRBJ2-7; D uncertain. This CDR3 contains 13 residues. Germline loops: CDR1 SNHLY, CDR2 FYNNEI. Trimming stripped 0 bases from V and 6 bases from J, with 9 bases between. DNA of the CDR3: TGTGCCAGCAGTGAAGCAACCGAGCCCGAGCAGTACTTC. Amino acid sequence: CASSEATEPEQYF.

The V and J genes are TRBV3-1 (or the pseudogene TRBV3-2) and TRBJ2-1; 7 bases agree with TRBD2. The length of the CDR3 is 17 residues. V lost 6 bases, J lost 0 bases, and 11 bases stayed unmatched. Germline V lookup: CDR1 LGHDT, CDR2 YNNKEL (reference sequence). The CDR3 loop reads CASSPRGWEGSYNEQFF. CDR3 coding DNA: TGTGCCAGCAGTCCTCGAGGGTGGGAGGGCTCCTACAATGAGCAGTTCTTC.

The gene calls are TRBV19 and TRBJ2-5; 7 nucleotides agree with TRBD1. This CDR3 region has 14 residues. J gave up 1 base and V 5 bases, and 4 bases lay outside the gene matches. Germline V gene data show CDR1 as LNHDA and CDR2 as SQIVND (reference sequence). For the CDR3, the DNA is TGTGCCAGTAGTCCGACAGGGACCCAAGAGACCCAGTACTTC. This encodes CASSPTGTQETQYF. Filled out from reference TRBV19 and TRBJ2-5, the complete variable domain reads DGGITQSPKYLFRKEGQNVTLSCEQNLNHDAMYWYRQDPGQGLRLIYYSQIVNDFQKGDIAEGYSVSREKKESFPLTVTSAQKNPTAFYLCASSPTGTQETQYFGPGTRLLVL.

The chain employs TRBV27 and TRBJ2-7; 7 nucleotides align to TRBD1. The germline CDR1 and CDR2 sequences are MNHEY and SMNVEV (reference sequence). V dropped 3 bases and J dropped 0; count of bases not matched to a gene: 5. This CDR3 spans 15 amino acids. This chain's CDR3 is CASSFRTGSSYEQYF. CDR3 nucleotide sequence: TGTGCCAGCAGTTTCAGGACAGGAAGCTCCTACGAGCAGTACTTC.

J is TRBJ2-1 and V is TRBV6-5, with D possibly matching TRBD2 (5 bases). Trimming removed 2 bases at V and 5 bases at J, with 7 bases between. Germline V lookup: CDR1 MNHEY, CDR2 SVGAGI. This CDR3 has 13 residues. The CDR3 DNA is TGTGCCAGCAGTTACAGGCGGGACAATGAGCAGTTCTTC. Protein sequence: CASSYRRDNEQFF.

With regard to this clone: Other nucleotide sequences in the sample specify the same CDR3. This chain links TRBV11-2 with TRBJ1-6, with a tentative D call TRBD1 (5 bases). The V gene's germline CDR1 is SGHAT and CDR2 FQNNGV. V lost 0 bases and J 7 bases, leaving 10 bases between the germline ends. CDR3 length equals 15 residues. The CDR3 DNA reads TGTGCCAGCAGCTTAGATGGCCCAGGGAATTCACCCCTCCACTTT. Encoded protein: CASSLDGPGNSPLHF.

This chain uses TRBV18 with TRBJ2-6, with 10 bases that match TRBD1. Per the germline V gene, CDR1 is KGHSH and CDR2 is LQKENI. This CDR3 is 17 amino acids long. Trimming removed 5 bases from V and 2 bases from J; junction bases left unmatched: 6. This CDR3 reads CASSTQGTGAGANVLTF. In DNA, the CDR3 is TGTGCCAGCTCAACCCAAGGGACAGGGGCTGGGGCCAACGTCCTGACTTTC.

V usage is TRBV18 and J usage is TRBJ2-7; 9 nucleotides line up with TRBD1. The CDR3 sequence is 14 residues long. V trimming: 3 bases; J trimming: 6 bases; junction bases outside the gene matches: 6. The V gene's germline CDR1 is KGHSH and CDR2 LQKENI. CDR3 sequence reads: CASSPGQGYGEQYF. CDR3 DNA sequence: TGTGCCAGCTCACCGGGACAGGGTTATGGCGAGCAGTACTTC.

The gene calls are TRBV11-3 and TRBJ2-6, with a tentative D call TRBD1 (5 bases). The CDR3 has 18 amino acids. The V gene's germline CDR1 is SGHNT and CDR2 YENEEA. With 1 base removed from V and 0 bases from J, the gap between germline ends came to 13 bases. This chain's CDR3 is CASSLGPTGSSGANVLTF. As DNA, the CDR3 is TGTGCCAGCAGCTTAGGCCCCACAGGATCCTCTGGGGCCAACGTCCTGACTTTC.

This CDR3 is CASSEGTDSGNTIYF. As DNA, the CDR3 is TGCGCCAGCAGTGAGGGCACCGACTCTGGAAACACCATATATTTT. The chain combines TRBV10-2 with TRBJ1-3, with no clear D. V was shortened by 2 bases and J by 0 bases, with 8 bases between the two germline ends. Per the germline V gene, CDR1 is WSHSY and CDR2 is SAAADI. The CDR3 is 15 residues long.

The J gene is TRBJ2-7, the V gene TRBV13; 10 nucleotides agree with TRBD1. V shed 5 bases, J shed 3 bases, and the junction held 7 bases outside the gene matches. In germline, CDR1 is PRHDT, CDR2 FYEKMQ (reference sequence). This CDR3 has 15 amino acids. Here the CDR3 DNA reads TGTGCCAGCAGCGCAGCCGGACAGGGGGGCTACGAGCAGTACTTC. This gives the protein CASSAAGQGGYEQYF. Combining the CDR3 with reference TRBV13 and TRBJ2-7 gives the whole variable domain AAGVIQSPRHLIKEKRETATLKCYPIPRHDTVYWYQQGPGQDPQFLISFYEKMQSDKGSIPDRFSAQQFSDYHSELNMSSLELGDSALYFCASSAAGQGGYEQYFGPGTRLTVT.

The chain uses TRBV7-2 and TRBJ1-1; the D gene is possibly TRBD1 (6 bases). This CDR3 has 17 amino acids. The V gene's germline CDR1 is SGHTA and CDR2 FQGNSA. Trimming took 1 base from V and 0 from J, leaving 15 bases between them. CDR3 protein: CASSLVFVDRVNTEAFF. CDR3 bases: TGTGCCAGCAGCTTAGTTTTCGTGGACAGAGTGAACACTGAAGCTTTCTTT.

V and J are TRBV7-9 and TRBJ2-2, with D possibly being TRBD2 (5 bases). V was pared by 5 bases and J by 5 bases, with 9 bases between. CDR3 length equals 13 residues. Germline V lookup: CDR1 SEHNR, CDR2 FQNEAQ (reference sequence). The chain's CDR3 is CASSILVTGELFF. The CDR3 coding sequence is TGTGCCAGCAGCATACTAGTGACCGGGGAGCTGTTTTTT. The complete variable domain, with remaining parts taken from reference TRBV7-9 and TRBJ2-2, reads DTGVSQNPRHKITKRGQNVTFRCDPISEHNRLYWYRQTLGQGPEFLTYFQNEAQLEKSRLLSDRFSAERPKGSFSTLEIQRTEQGDSAMYLCASSILVTGELFFGEGSRLTVL.

This clone has just one count. The same CDR3 can be traced to other DNA sequences in this sample. The chain links TRBV15 to TRBJ1-1, with 7 bases matching TRBD1. There are 14 residues in the CDR3. Germline CDR1 and CDR2: LNHNV and YYDKDF (reference sequence). The V segment lost 2 bases and the J segment 3 bases; nucleotides outside the gene matches: 3. The CDR3 loop is CATSRPTGYTEAFF. The DNA for the CDR3 is TGTGCCACCAGCAGACCGACAGGGTACACTGAAGCTTTCTTT.

The chain is built from TRBV24-1 and TRBJ2-7, with 9 bases that match TRBD1. Looked up from germline, CDR1 is KGHDR and CDR2 is SFDVKD. With V trimmed by 1 base and J by 1 base, 7 bases remained unmatched. The CDR3 loop spans 17 amino acids. CDR3 in amino acids: CATSDFCADRGSYEQYF. CDR3 sequence (DNA): TGTGCCACCAGTGATTTTTGTGCGGACAGGGGTTCCTACGAGCAGTACTTC.

The CDR3 protein is CASSLVGGDYEQYF. As DNA, the CDR3 is TGTGCCAGCAGCTTAGTGGGTGGAGACTACGAGCAGTACTTC. The chain is built from TRBV7-2 and TRBJ2-7; no definite D call. The CDR3 has 14 amino acids. Germline V gives CDR1 SGHTA, CDR2 FQGNSA. V dropped 1 base and J dropped 3 bases, with 10 bases sitting between them.

The gene calls are TRBV10-1 and TRBJ1-1; tentative D call: TRBD1 (6 bases). Trimming removed 5 bases at V and 4 bases at J, with 17 bases between. The CDR3 consists of 15 residues. CDR1 is WNHNN, CDR2 SYGVQD, per germline (reference sequence). Here the CDR3 DNA reads TGCGCCAGCAGTTCCGCGGGTCAGGGGCGCACTGAAGCTTTCTTT. It is translated as CASSSAGQGRTEAFF.

This clone was observed a single time. The gene calls are TRBV29-1 and TRBJ2-7; D remains ambiguous. The CDR3 has 11 amino acids. V lost 7 bases to trimming and J lost 5 bases, with 12 bases between them. From germline, CDR1 is SQVTM and CDR2 ANQGSEA. The CDR3 loop reads CSARLLNEQYF. Written as DNA, the CDR3 is TGCAGCGCCCGCCTACTGAACGAGCAGTACTTC.

This rearrangement joins TRBV3-1 (or the pseudogene TRBV3-2) to TRBJ2-1; D unresolved. The CDR3 spans 15 residues. V was pared by 1 base and J by 4 bases, with 11 bases between. Germline loops: CDR1 LGHDT, CDR2 YNNKEL (reference sequence). Here the CDR3 DNA reads TGTGCCAGCAGCCAAGGAAGCCTTGCTTACAATGAGCAGTTCTTC. Its translation: CASSQGSLAYNEQFF.